Presented here are 2 T cell receptor beta chains from one specimen sequenced in a study of naive and memory T cell subsets. Findings of the study overall: A few larger clonotypes appeared in naive repertoires, especially CD8, possibly memory cells re-expressing CD45RA.

Both TRBC1 and TRBC2 were covered by a beta constant-region primer of two equimolar oligonucleotides. Nested alpha and beta constant-region primers with the SP2 primer drove four PCR rounds on ligated cDNA. TCRdb passed the UMI-ligation and nested PCR reads through MiXCR, listing each CDR3 protein once. Of about 150,000 distinct CDR3 sequences listed, roughly 23% were seen once; the top ten hold roughly 0.1%. What these receptors recognize is not known. Source material: naive CD4+ T cells from blood. The receptors stem from a human donor in good health.

This clonotype was seen more than once but under ten times. This rearrangement joins TRBV7-2 to TRBJ2-7; D perhaps matches TRBD1 (5 bases). Germline CDR1 SGHTA, CDR2 FQGNSA. Trimming took 0 bases from V and 6 from J, leaving 9 bases between them. CDR3 length: 13 residues. For the CDR3, the DNA is TGTGCCAGCAGCTTAGCTTCAGGGCGCGAGCAGTACTTC. It specifies CASSLASGREQYF.

In its sample, this clonotype was seen many times. The genes are TRBV11-2 and TRBJ2-3, with TRBD2 matching over 10 bases. Germline values: CDR1 SGHAT, CDR2 FQNNGV. This CDR3 is 15 amino acids long. J gave up 2 bases and V 6 bases, and 5 bases lay outside the gene matches. The CDR3 sequence is CASRGTSVATDTQYF. CDR3 nucleotide sequence: TGTGCCAGCAGGGGGACTAGCGTGGCCACAGATACGCAGTATTTT.